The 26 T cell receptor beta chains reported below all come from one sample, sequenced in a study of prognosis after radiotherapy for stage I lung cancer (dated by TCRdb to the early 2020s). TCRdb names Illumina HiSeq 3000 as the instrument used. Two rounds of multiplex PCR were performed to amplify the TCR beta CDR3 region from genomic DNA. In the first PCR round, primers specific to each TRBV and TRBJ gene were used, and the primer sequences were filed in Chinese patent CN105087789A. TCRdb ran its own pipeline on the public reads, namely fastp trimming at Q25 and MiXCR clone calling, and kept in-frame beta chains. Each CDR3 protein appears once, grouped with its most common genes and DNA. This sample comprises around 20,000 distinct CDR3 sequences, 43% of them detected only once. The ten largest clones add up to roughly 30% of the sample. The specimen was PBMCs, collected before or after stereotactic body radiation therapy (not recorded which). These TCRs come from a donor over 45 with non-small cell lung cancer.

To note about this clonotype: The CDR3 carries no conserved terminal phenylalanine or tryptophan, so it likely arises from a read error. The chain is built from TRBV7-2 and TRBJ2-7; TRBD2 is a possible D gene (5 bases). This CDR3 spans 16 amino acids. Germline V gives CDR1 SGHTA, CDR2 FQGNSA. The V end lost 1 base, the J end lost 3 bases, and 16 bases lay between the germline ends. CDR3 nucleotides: TGTGCCAGCAGCTTAGTTGGGGTCGGGGATTACTACGAGCAGTACTTA. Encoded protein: CASSLVGVGDYYEQYL.

The CDR3 DNA reads as TGTGCCAGCGGAGACACGGGTAGTGATAATTACCTTAGCACCGGGGAGCTGTTTTTT. Amino acid sequence: CASGDTGSDNYLSTGELFF. The gene calls are TRBV6-2 or TRBV6-3 and TRBJ2-2; D unclear. In germline, CDR1 is MNHEY, CDR2 SVGEGT. The germline V and J ends were trimmed by 8 bases and 4 bases, with 29 bases remaining between them. The CDR3 is made up of 19 amino acids.

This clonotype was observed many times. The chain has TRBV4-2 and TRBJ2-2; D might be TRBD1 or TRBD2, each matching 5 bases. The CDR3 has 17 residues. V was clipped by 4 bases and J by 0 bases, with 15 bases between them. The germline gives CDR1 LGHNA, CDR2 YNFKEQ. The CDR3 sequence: CASSRIYGGTNTGELFF. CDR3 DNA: TGTGCCAGCAGCCGTATCTATGGGGGAACGAACACCGGGGAGCTGTTTTTT.

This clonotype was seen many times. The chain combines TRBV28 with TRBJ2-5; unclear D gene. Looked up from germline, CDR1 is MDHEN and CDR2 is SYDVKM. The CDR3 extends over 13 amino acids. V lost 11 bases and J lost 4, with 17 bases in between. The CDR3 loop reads CAGYRSGSETQYF. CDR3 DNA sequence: TGTGCCGGCTATCGGTCTGGTTCAGAGACCCAGTACTTC. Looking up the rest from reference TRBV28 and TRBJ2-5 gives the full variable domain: DVKVTQSSRYLVKRTGEKVFLECVQDMDHENMFWYRQDPGLGLRLIYFSYDVKMKEKGDIPEGYSVSREKKERFSLILESASTNQTSMYLCAGYRSGSETQYFGPGTRLLVL.

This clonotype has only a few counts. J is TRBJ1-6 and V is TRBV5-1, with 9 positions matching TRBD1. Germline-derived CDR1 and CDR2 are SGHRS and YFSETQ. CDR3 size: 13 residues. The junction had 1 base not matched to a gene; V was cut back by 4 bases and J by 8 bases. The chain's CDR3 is CASSRDRDSPLHF. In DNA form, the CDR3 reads TGCGCCAGCAGCAGGGACAGGGATTCACCCCTCCACTTT.

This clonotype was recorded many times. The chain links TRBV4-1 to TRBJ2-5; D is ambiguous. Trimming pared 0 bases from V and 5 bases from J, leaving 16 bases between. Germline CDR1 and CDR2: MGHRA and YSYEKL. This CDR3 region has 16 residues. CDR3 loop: CASSQDGRVGGETQYF. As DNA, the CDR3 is TGCGCCAGCAGCCAAGATGGAAGAGTGGGTGGTGAGACCCAGTACTTC.

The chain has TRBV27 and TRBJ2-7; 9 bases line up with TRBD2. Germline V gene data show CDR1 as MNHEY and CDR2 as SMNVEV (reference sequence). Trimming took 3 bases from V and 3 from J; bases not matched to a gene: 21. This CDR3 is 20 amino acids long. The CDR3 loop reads CASSFALAGDSALPYYEQYF. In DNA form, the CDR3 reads TGTGCCAGCAGTTTCGCCTTAGCGGGAGATTCAGCCCTTCCGTACTACGAGCAGTACTTC.

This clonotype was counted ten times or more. The CDR3 region is CASSSQGGLETQYF. The CDR3 region has the DNA TGTGCCAGCAGCTCACAGGGTGGGTTAGAGACCCAGTACTTC. The chain uses TRBV7-8 and TRBJ2-5, with D tentatively TRBD1 (6 bases). The ends were cut back, 4 bases at V and 4 bases at J, with 13 bases in the middle. Germline V gene sequence: CDR1 SGHVS, CDR2 FQNEAQ. This CDR3 has 14 amino acids.

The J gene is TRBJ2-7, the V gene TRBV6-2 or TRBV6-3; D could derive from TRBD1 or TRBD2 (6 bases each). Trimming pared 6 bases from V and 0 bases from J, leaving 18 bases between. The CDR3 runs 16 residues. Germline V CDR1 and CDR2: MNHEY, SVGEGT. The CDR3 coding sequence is TGTGCCAGCAGCCCCGAGGGCAGGGGACTCTCCTACGAGCAGTACTTC. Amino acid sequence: CASSPEGRGLSYEQYF.

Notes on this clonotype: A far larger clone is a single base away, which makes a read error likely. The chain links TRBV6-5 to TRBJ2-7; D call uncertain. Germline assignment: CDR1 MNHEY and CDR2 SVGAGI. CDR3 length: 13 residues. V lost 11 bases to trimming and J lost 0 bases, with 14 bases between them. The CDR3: CASGDVNSYEQYF. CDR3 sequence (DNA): TGTGCCTCAGGTGACGTGAACTCCTACGAGCAGTACTTC.

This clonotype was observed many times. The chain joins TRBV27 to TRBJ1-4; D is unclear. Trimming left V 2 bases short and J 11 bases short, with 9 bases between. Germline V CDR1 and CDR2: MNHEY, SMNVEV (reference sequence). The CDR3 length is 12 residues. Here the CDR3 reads CASSLEGGKLFF. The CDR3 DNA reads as TGTGCCAGCAGTTTAGAAGGCGGGAAACTGTTTTTT. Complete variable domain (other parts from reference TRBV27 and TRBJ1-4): EAQVTQNPRYLITVTGKKLTVTCSQNMNHEYMSWYRQDPGLGLRQIYYSMNVEVTDKGDVPEGYKVSRKEKRNFPLILESPSPNQTSLYFCASSLEGGKLFFGSGTQLSVL.

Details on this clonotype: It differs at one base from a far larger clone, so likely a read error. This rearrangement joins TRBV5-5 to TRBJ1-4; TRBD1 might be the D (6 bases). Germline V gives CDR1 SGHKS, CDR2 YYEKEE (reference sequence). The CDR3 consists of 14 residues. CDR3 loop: CASSYRDVEEKMFF. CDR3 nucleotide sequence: TGTGCCAGCAGTTACAGGGATGTTGAGGAAAAAATGTTTTTT.

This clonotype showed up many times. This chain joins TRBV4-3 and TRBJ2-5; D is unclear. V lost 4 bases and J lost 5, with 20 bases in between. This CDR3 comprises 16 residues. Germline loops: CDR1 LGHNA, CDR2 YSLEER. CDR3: CASSPRVGSDGETQYF. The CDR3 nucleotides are TGCGCCAGCAGCCCCCGCGTAGGGTCGGACGGGGAGACCCAGTACTTC.

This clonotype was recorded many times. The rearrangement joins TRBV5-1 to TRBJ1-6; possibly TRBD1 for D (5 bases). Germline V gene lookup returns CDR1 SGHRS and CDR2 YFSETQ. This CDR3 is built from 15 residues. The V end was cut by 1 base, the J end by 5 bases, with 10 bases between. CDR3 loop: CASSLRDGNNSPLHF. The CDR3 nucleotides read TGCGCCAGCAGCTTGCGGGACGGAAATAATTCACCCCTCCACTTT.

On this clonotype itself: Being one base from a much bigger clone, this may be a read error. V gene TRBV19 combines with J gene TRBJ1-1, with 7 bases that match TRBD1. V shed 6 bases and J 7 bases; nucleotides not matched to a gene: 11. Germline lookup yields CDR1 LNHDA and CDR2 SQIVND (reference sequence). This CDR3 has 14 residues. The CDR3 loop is CASSQGQWLGEAFF. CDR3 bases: TGTGCCAGTAGCCAGGGACAGTGGTTAGGTGAAGCTTTCTTT.

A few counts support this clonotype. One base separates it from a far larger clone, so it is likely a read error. The CDR3 DNA reads TGTGCCAGCAGTCTGAGCGACATTTCTGGGGCCAACGTCCTGACTTTC. It is translated as CASSLSDISGANVLTF. V and J are TRBV6-4 and TRBJ2-6; D call uncertain. Germline CDR1 is MRHNA and CDR2 is SNTAGT. V lost 5 bases to trimming and J lost 1 base, with 12 bases between them. The CDR3 spans 16 residues.

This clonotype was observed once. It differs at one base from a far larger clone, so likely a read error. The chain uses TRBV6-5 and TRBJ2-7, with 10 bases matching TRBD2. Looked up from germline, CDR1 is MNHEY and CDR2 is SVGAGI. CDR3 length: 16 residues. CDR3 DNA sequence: TGTGCCACCAAAGGGGCTAGCGGGAGTTTCACTTACGATCAGTACTTC. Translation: CATKGASGSFTYDQYF.

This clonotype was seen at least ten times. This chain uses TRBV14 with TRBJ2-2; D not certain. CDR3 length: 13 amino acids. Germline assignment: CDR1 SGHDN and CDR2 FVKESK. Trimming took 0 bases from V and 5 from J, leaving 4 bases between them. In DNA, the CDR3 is TGTGCCAGCAGCCAAGATTGGACCGGGGAGCTGTTTTTT. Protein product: CASSQDWTGELFF.

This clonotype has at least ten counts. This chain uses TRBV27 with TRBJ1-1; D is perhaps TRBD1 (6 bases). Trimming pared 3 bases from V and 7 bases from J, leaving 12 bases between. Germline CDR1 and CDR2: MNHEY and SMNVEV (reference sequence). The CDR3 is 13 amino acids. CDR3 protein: CASSFYGQSEAFF. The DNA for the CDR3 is TGTGCCAGCAGTTTCTATGGACAGAGTGAAGCTTTCTTT.

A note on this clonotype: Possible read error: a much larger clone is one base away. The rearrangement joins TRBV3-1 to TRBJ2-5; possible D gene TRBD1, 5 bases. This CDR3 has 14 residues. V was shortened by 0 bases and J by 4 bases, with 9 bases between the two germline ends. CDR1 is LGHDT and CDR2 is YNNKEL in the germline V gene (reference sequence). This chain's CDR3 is CASSQDRVRETQYF. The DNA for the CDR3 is TGTGCCAGCAGCCAAGACAGGGTGCGAGAGACCCAGTACTTC.

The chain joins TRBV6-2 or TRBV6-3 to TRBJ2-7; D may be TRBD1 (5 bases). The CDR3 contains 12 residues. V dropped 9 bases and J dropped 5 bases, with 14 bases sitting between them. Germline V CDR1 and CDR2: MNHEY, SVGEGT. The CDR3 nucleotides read TGTGCCAGTGCCTCAGGGTTGAACGAGCAGTACTTC. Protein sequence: CASASGLNEQYF.

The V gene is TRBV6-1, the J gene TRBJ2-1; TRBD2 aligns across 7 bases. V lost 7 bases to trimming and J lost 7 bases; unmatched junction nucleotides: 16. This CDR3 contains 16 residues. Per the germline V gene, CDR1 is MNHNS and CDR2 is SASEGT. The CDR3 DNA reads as TGTGCCAGCACCCCGGGGGGTTGGGGCCGGACAAATGAGCAGTTCTTC. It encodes CASTPGGWGRTNEQFF.

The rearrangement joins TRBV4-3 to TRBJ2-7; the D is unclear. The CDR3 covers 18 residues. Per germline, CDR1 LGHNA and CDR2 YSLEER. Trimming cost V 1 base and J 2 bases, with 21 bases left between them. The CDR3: CASSQGGCGALNPYEQYF. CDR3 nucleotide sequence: TGCGCCAGCAGCCAAGGAGGTTGTGGCGCACTAAACCCCTACGAGCAGTACTTC.

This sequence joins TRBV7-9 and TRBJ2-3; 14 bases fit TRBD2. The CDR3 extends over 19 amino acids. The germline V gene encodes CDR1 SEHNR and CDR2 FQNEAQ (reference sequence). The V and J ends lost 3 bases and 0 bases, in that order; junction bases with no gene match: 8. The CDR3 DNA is TGTGCCAGCAGCTTGAGTTGGACTAGCGGGGGGCCCAGCACAGATACGCAGTATTTT. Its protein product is CASSLSWTSGGPSTDTQYF.

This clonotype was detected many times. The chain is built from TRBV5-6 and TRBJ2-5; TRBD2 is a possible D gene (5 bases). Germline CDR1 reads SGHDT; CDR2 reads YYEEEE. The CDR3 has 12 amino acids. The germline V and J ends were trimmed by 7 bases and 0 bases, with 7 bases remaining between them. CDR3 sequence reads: CASSGYQETQYF. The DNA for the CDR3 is TGTGCCAGCTCGGGGTACCAAGAGACCCAGTACTTC.

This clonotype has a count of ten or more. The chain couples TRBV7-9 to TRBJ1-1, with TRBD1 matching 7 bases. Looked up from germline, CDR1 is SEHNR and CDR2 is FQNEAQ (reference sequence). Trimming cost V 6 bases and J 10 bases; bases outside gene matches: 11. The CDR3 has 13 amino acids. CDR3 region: CASSYDRDLGAFF. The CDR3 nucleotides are TGTGCCAGCAGTTATGACAGGGACCTCGGAGCTTTCTTT.